This is a list of T cell receptor beta chains from one sample in a study of a mutant IDH1 vaccine in newly diagnosed glioma. Assay used: immunoSEQ multiplex PCR; TCRdb lists only in-frame clones, some missing. The sample yields about 56,000 clones, approximately 87% seen once. These receptors have no identified antigens. The material sequenced was PBMCs, taken from a glioma patient whose treatment included an IDH1 peptide vaccine. These receptors were taken from a man between 35 and 55 years old with glioma. Each CDR3 is given with its conserved first and last residue. Fields, in order: D gene, V gene, clone size, J gene, CDR3 protein, CDR3 DNA. D genes are given only for firm matches. Size is stated for part of the rows, as once, few or many counts, or as a class when the clone is expanded.

.	TRBV4-3	.	TRBJ2-1	CASSLGDSSYNEQFF	TGCGCCAGCAGCCTAGGAGACTCGTCCTACAATGAGCAGTTCTTC
TRBD1	TRBV19	.	TRBJ1-5	CASSFTDRGLHQPQHF	TGTGCCAGTAGTTTCACCGACAGGGGCCTCCATCAGCCCCAGCATTTT
TRBD2	TRBV29-1	.	TRBJ2-7	CSVGTSGRPYEQYF	TGCAGCGTTGGTACTAGCGGGAGACCCTACGAGCAGTACTTC
.	TRBV4-1	.	TRBJ2-6	CASSLAEGAGANVLTF	TGCGCCAGCAGCCTAGCGGAGGGAGCTGGGGCCAACGTCCTGACTTTC
.	TRBV7-2	.	TRBJ2-5	CASSLGQQETQYF	TGTGCCAGCAGCTTAGGACAGCAAGAGACCCAGTACTTC
TRBD1	TRBV9	.	TRBJ1-4	CASSTSGTGGEKLFF	TGTGCCAGCAGCACATCCGGGACAGGGGGTGAAAAACTGTTTTTT
TRBD1	TRBV5-6	few	TRBJ1-5	CASSSSGQRYQPQHF	TGTGCCAGCAGCTCCTCGGGACAGAGATATCAGCCCCAGCATTTT
TRBD1	TRBV11-3	.	TRBJ1-1	CASSKTGGSPGGEAFF	TGTGCCAGCAGCAAGACAGGGGGCTCACCGGGGGGAGAAGCTTTCTTT
TRBD1	TRBV19	.	TRBJ2-2	CASSLGQGSTGELFF	TGTGCCAGTAGTCTCGGACAGGGGAGCACCGGGGAGCTGTTTTTT
.	TRBV4-1	.	TRBJ2-7	CASSQGFQRRPFEQYF	TGCGCCAGCAGCCAAGGGTTCCAGCGGAGACCGTTCGAGCAGTACTTC
TRBD2	TRBV7-8	.	TRBJ2-5	CASSPQTSGSVETQYF	TGTGCCAGCAGCCCCCAGACTAGCGGGAGTGTGGAGACCCAGTACTTC
TRBD1	TRBV5-6	.	TRBJ2-4	CAGSLRQGMVKNIQYF	TGTGCCGGCAGCTTGAGACAGGGTATGGTCAAAAACATTCAGTACTTC
.	TRBV19	.	TRBJ2-7	CASSILGGSYEQYF	TGTGCCAGTAGTATATTGGGCGGATCCTACGAGCAGTACTTC